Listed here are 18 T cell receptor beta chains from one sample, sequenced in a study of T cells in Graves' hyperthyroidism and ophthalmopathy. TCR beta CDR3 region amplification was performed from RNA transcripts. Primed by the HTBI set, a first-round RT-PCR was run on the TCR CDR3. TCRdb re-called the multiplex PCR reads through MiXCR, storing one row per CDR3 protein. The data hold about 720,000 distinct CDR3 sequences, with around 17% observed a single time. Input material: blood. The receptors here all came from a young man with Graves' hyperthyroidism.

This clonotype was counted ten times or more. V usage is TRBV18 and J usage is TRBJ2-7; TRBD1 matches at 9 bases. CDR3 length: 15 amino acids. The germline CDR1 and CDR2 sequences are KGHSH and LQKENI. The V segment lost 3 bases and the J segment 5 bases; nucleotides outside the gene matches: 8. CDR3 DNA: TGTGCCAGCTCACCGGTACCGGGACAGGGCAACGAGCAGTACTTC. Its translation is CASSPVPGQGNEQYF.

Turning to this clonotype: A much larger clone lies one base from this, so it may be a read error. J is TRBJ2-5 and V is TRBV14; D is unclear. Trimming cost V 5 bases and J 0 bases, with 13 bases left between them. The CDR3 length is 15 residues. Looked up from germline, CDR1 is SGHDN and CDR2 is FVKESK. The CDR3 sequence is CASSSRDRYQETQYF. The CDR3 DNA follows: TGTGCCAGCAGCTCCCGCGACCGGTACCAAGAGACCCAGTACTTC.

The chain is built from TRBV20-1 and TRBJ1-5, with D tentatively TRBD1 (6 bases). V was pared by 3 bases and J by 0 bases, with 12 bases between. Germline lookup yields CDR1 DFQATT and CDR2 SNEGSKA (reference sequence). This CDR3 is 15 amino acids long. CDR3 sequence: CSASRRTVSNQPQHF. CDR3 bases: TGCAGTGCTAGCCGCCGGACAGTTAGCAATCAGCCCCAGCATTTT.

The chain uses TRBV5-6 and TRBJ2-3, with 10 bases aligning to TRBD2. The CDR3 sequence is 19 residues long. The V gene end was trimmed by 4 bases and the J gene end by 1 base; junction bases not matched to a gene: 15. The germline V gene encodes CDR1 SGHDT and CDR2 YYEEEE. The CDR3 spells CASSPDTSFLAGGTDTQYF. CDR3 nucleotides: TGTGCCAGCAGCCCGGACACCTCTTTTCTAGCGGGGGGCACAGATACGCAGTATTTT.

The CDR3 region has the DNA TGTGCCAGCAGCTTAGATCGAACAGGGGATGAAAAACTGTTTTTT. The encoded protein is CASSLDRTGDEKLFF. The V gene is TRBV11-3, the J gene TRBJ1-4; the match to TRBD1 covers 7 bases. The CDR3 has 15 amino acids. The V and J ends lost 0 bases and 6 bases, in that order; junction bases with no gene match: 4. Germline CDR1 SGHNT, CDR2 YENEEA.

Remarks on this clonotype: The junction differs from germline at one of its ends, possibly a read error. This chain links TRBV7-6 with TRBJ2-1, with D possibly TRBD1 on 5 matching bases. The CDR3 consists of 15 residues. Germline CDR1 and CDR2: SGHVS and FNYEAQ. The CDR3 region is CASSPLTGYQNEQFF. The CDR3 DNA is TGCGCCAGCAGCCCACTTACAGGTTATCAGAATGAGCAGTTCTTC.

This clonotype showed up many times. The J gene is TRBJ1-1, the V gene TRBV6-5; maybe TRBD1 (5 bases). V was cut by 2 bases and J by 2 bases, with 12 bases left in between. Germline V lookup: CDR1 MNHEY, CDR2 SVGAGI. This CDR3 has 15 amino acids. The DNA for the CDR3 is TGTGCCAGCAGTTACCGCAGGGACGGAAACACTGAAGCTTTCTTT. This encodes CASSYRRDGNTEAFF.

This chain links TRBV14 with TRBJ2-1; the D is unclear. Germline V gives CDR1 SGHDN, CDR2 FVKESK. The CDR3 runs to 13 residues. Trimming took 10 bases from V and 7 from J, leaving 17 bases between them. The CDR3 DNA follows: TGTGCCACCAAGAGGACCCCGTATAATGAGCAGTTCTTC. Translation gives CATKRTPYNEQFF.

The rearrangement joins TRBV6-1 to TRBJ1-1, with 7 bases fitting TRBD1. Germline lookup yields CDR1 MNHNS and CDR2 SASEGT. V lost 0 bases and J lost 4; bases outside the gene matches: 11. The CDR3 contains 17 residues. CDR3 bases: TGTGCCAGCAGTGAAGCAGCAGGGGGGGGGGAAAGCACTGAAGCTTTCTTT. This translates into CASSEAAGGGESTEAFF.

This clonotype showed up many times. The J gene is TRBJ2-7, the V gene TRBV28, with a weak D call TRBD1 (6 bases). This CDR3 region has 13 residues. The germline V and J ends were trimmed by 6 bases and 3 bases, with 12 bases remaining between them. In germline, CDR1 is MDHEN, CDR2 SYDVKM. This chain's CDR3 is CASSLGQLYEQYF. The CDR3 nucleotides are TGTGCCAGCAGCCTAGGACAGCTCTACGAGCAGTACTTC.

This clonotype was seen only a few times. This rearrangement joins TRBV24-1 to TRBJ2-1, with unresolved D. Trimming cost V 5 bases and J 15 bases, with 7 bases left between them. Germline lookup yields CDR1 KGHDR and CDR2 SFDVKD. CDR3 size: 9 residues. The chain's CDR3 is CATSGSRFF. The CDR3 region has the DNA TGTGCCACCAGTGGTTCTAGGTTCTTC.

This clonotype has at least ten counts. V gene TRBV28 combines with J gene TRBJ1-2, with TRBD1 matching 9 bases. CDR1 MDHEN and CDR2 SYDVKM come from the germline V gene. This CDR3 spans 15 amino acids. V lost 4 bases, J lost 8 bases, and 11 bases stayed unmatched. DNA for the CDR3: TGTGCCAGCAGTTCCGGAGGTACAGGGGGCTCGGGCTACACCTTC. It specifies CASSSGGTGGSGYTF.

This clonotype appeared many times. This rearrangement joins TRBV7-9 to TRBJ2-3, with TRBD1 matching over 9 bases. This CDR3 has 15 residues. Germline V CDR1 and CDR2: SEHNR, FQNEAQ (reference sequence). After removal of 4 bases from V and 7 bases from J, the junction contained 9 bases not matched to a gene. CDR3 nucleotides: TGTGCCAGCAGCTCGACCAGGACAGGGGAAAATACGCAGTATTTT. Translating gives CASSSTRTGENTQYF. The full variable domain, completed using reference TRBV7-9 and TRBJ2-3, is DTGVSQNPRHKITKRGQNVTFRCDPISEHNRLYWYRQTLGQGPEFLTYFQNEAQLEKSRLLSDRFSAERPKGSFSTLEIQRTEQGDSAMYLCASSSTRTGENTQYFGPGTRLTVL.

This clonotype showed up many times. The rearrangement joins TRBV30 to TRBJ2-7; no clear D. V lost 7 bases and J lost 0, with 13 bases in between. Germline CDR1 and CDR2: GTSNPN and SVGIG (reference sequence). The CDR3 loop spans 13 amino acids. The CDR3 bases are TGTGCCTACTCGGACGGAACCTCCTACGAGCAGTACTTC. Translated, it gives CAYSDGTSYEQYF. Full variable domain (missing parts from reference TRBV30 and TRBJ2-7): SQTIHQWPATLVQPVGSPLSLECTVEGTSNPNLYWYRQAAGRGLQLLFYSVGIGQISSEVPQNLSASRPQDRQFILSSKKLLLSDSGFYLCAYSDGTSYEQYFGPGTRLTVT.

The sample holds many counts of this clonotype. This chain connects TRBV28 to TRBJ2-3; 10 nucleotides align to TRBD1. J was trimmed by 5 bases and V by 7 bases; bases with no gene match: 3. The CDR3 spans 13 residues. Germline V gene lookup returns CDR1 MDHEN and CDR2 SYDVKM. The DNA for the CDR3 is TGTGCCAGCACCGGGACAGGGGTAGATACGCAGTATTTT. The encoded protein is CASTGTGVDTQYF.

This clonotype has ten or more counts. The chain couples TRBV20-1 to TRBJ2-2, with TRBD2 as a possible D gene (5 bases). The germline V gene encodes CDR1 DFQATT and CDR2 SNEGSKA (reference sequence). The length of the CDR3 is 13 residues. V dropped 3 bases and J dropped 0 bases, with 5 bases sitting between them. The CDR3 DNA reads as TGCAGTGCTAGCGGGGCGAACACCGGGGAGCTGTTTTTT. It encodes CSASGANTGELFF.

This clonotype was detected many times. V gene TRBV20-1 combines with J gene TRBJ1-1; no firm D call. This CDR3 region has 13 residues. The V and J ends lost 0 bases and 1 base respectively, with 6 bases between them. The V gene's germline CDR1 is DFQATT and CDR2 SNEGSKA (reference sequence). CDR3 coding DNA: TGCAGTGCTAGAGAGGCAGCGAACACTGAAGCTTTCTTT. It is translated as CSAREAANTEAFF.

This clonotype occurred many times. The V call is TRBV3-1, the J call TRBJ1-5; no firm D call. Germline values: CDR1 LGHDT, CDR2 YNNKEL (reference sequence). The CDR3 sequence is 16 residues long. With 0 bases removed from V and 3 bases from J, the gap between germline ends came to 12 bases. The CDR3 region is CASSQDAGKYNQPQHF. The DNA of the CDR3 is TGTGCCAGCAGCCAAGATGCGGGCAAGTACAATCAGCCCCAGCATTTT.